This entry describes one T cell receptor (beta chain). It lacks a known antigen. Per-base quality was not reported, and no clone a single base away is much larger than it. This record belongs to a study of cytomegalovirus exposure and HLA in healthy donors (dated by TCRdb to the late 2010s). For the study in its entirety: An earlier analysis of several hundred of the donors reported 250 to 300 Gb of sequence data and 117 million unique TCR beta sequences obtained from about 179 million T cells. An early release that covered about 600 HLA-typed donors contained about 300 gigabases of sequencing data and 75 million to 100 million unique TCR sequences. Of the roughly 410 genotyped donors, approximately 81% were placed in the genetic ancestry cluster associated with self-reported Caucasian donors. The study was designed to test whether signatures of past pathogen exposure could be identified by cataloging public T cell receptors. The T cell repertoires of 550 to 850 subjects were profiled by immunosequencing and related to cytomegalovirus serostatus. Besides the first cohort of 500 to 700 subjects, a separate validation cohort made up of 95 to 150 different subjects was used. The study combined high-throughput TCR immunosequencing, statistical association of individual TCRs with disease status, and machine learning to predict cytomegalovirus infection status. A later analysis re-analyzed previously published TCR beta repertoires from 666 donors and added high-resolution HLA genotyping to study TCR occurrence patterns. Rather than using new phenotypic data, the later analysis identified candidate immune exposures from TCR beta sequences and from how often those sequences occurred across donors. In an earlier analysis of around 540 of the donors, high-throughput TCR beta sequencing was used to judge whether each TCR beta V gene segment behaved as functional or pseudogenic. Alongside the repertoire data, information on donor age, sex, ethnicity and CMV serostatus was compiled. A later genetic analysis used genome-wide SNP genotypes for about 65% of the 666 donors, treating that subset as a discovery cohort. Every repertoire in the discovery cohort had been generated on one and the same sequencing platform. HLA typing covered class I and class II loci at four-digit resolution. Typing coverage varied by locus: roughly 620-630 donors for A, B, C, DRB1 and DQB1; 522 for DQA1; 606 for DPA1; some 470 for DPB1. About 5 DR-DQ haplotypes were handled as single units for association and clustering, since linkage in the cohort was strong. Among some 400 genotyped donors of the cohort, an average of around 240,000 unique TCR beta nucleotide sequences were sequenced per donor, roughly 20% of them non-productive. The paper as a whole reports these results and caveats: A group of highly shared sequence variants was considered likely to be a technical artifact of the sequencing pipeline. Assigning TCR associations to individual alleles was difficult when HLA alleles, especially DR and DQ, strongly co-occurred. Specific HLA alleles were associated with over 15,000 TCR beta sequences at a false discovery rate of 0.05 in a later analysis. Most TCR sequences were observed very rarely across donors, whereas some public TCRs were present in many individuals. Roughly 17 rarely observed V segments, including chromosome 9 orphons, were excluded from the earlier analysis of approximately 600 of the donors because counts were too low. HLA typing was unavailable for some donors at each locus, so association tests used only the typed subset. In vitro tests confirmed that three of the cytomegalovirus-associated TCR beta chains recognize cytomegalovirus antigens. In an earlier analysis of 450 to 750 of the donors, most TCR beta V segments appeared in productive rearrangements about 87% or about 30% of the time, broadly matching IMGT annotations. Some IMGT-functional V segments, including TRBV6-2 and TRBV6-3, could not be distinguished by the 87-base-pair reads and were therefore excluded. In a later analysis, most CMV-associated TCR beta chains were found to appear HLA-restricted, with HLA associations seemingly driven largely by CMV exposure. It was suggested by the authors that the approach could potentially be generalized to other disease states and immunological phenotypes. In a later genetic analysis, a missense DCLRE1C variant was associated with V-gene and J-gene trimming of TCR beta chains, and the association was replicated in an independent cohort. A later analysis found that TCR association rates varied across HLA loci, with DRB1 alleles showing the most associated TCRs and HLA-C alleles the fewest. Linkage disequilibrium might explain the correlated functional status among segregating V segments, but an unknown experimental factor could not be excluded. A further reported finding was that TCR beta sequences accurately predicted the HLA-A and HLA-B alleles for most subjects in the first cohort. In the study, approximately 160 TCR beta chains were listed as associated with cytomegalovirus. A later analysis found that HLA-associated TCR beta chains were more clonally expanded and had lower generation probabilities than equally common non-associated chains. The presence/absence analyses assumed that sequencing depth was roughly uniform across donors, and that assumption may not be true. The classifier was reported to diagnose cytomegalovirus status with high specificity and sensitivity in both the original cohort and the validation cohort. Only TCR beta chains were sequenced in this cohort, and the absence of alpha or paired-chain data limited detectable features. For the cohort, immune exposure information was limited to CMV serostatus. In a later analysis, several top co-occurrence clusters were reported to appear linked to parvovirus B19, influenza, CMV and Epstein-Barr virus. In a later genetic analysis, fewer N-insertions in productive TCRs were reported among donors in an Asian-associated ancestry cluster than the approximately 710-donor mean.

Receptor amplification or capture employed the immunoSEQ multiplex PCR assay. The multiplex PCR relied on a mix of 60 forward primers for TCR Vbeta segments and 13 reverse primers for TCR Jbeta segments. The CDR3 region of rearranged TCR beta genes was amplified from genomic DNA with a multiplex PCR assay. The amplified TCR beta libraries were sequenced on the Illumina HiSeq System as 87-base-pair reads. As for how the authors treated the data: A later analysis tallied around 80 million unique TCR beta chains across the 650 to 750 repertoires, and about 10 million of those chains were shared by two or more donors. Raw reads were error-corrected and collapsed into unique sequences by a nearest-neighbor algorithm in which closely related sequences were merged to remove PCR and sequencing errors. To assign V, D and J gene segments, CDR3 sequences were aligned to IMGT reference sequences. For a sequence to be retained, at least a six-nucleotide match to both a V gene segment and a J gene segment was required. A rearrangement was called productive if the CDR3 had no stop codons and remained in frame with V and J, and every other rearrangement was called non-productive. Following IMGT convention, CDR3 was defined as the stretch from the second conserved V-encoded cysteine up to the conserved J-encoded phenylalanine. The earlier analysis of 500 to 650 of the donors excluded any sequence lacking an unambiguous match to a single V gene segment. An earlier analysis of approximately 590 of the donors classified V segments as functional when productive rearrangements were above 56.7% and as segregating when the standard deviation between donors was above 5%. To diagnose cytomegalovirus status from the catalog of TCR beta chain sequences, a statistical classification framework was built. V and J gene assignment, in a later analysis, came from comparing TCR nucleotide sequences with IMGT/GENE-DB human TR gene sequences. The TCRdist pipeline was used in a later analysis to assign CDR3 sequences and most-parsimonious VDJ recombination scenarios. In a later analysis, every TCR beta chain was defined by the combination of its CDR3 amino acid sequence and its V-gene family, and reads without a unique V-gene family were dropped. A later analysis removed roughly 590 highly shared, low-generation-probability nucleotide sequences to deal with suspected cross-contamination and a sequencing artifact. For each public chain, a later analysis derived a clonal expansion index from normalized ranks of inferred template counts within each repertoire. A later analysis computed generation probabilities with a VDJ recombination model fitted to out-of-frame rearrangements, and checked the results against IGoR. A later analysis scored TCR-TCR, TCR-HLA and TCR-CMV co-occurrence with hypergeometric tests, applying a repertoire-size bias correction to TCR pairs. To estimate false discovery rates, a later analysis permuted the HLA or CMV assignments 20 times. In a later analysis, co-occurring TCRs were grouped using DBSCAN, with TCRdist sequence similarity added in when clustering inside HLA-allele-positive subsets. Repertoires with fewer than 30,000 or more than 120,000 public chains, plus five repertoires with anomalous nucleotide sharing, were excluded from co-occurrence clustering. The table was pulled from immuneACCESS by TCRdb, which kept in-frame rearrangements only. Such tables lose some clones; where checked, under half of the loss comes from unresolved V genes, and the rest has no known cause. Clonal size and the V and J genes are those of that table, whereas D and trimming came from the DNA. This sample comprises some 41,000 clones, roughly three quarters of them detected only once. About 4% of the sample comes from the top ten.

Clipping removes 1 base from V and 6 bases from J, with 9 as the unmatched junction base count. From a lookup of the germline V gene, CDR1 and CDR2 are SGHVS and FQNEAQ. The CDR3 covers 16 residues, taking in both the cysteine and the phenylalanine. The DNA shown is the 48-base CDR3, in frame from base 1. In total, about 650 healthy bone marrow donors made up the cohort. At the time of sampling, all cohort members were nominally healthy, though unrecorded immune exposures were likely present. The donor was CMV seronegative and was included in the group of 352 seronegative cohort members. A peripheral blood sample was provided by each donor, and peripheral blood mononuclear cells were used for TCR beta sequencing. Genomic DNA was extracted from the blood cell samples with the Qiagen DNeasy Blood Extraction Kit.

Sequenced material: PBMCs. The V and J segments used are TRBV7-8 and TRBJ1-2; 9 of the junction bases match TRBD1. The sequence derives from a man in his forties or fifties in good health and CMV-seronegative. The DNA sequence is TGTGCCAGCAGCTTAGGGGGGGGACAGGGAGGCGATGGCTACACCTTC. Translated, this gives CASSLGGGQGGDGYTF. Beyond the CDR3, the reference TRBV7-8 and TRBJ1-2 genes provide the residues; the full variable domain reads: GAGVSQSPRYKVAKRGQDVALRCDPISGHVSLFWYQQALGQGPEFLTYFQNEAQLDKSGLPSDRFFAERPEGSVSTLKIQRTQQEDSAVYLCASSLGGGQGGDGYTFGSGTRLTVV.